This T cell receptor beta chain comes out of a study of T-cell reconstitution after alpha-beta-depleted transplantation in children. Library preparation (for TCRbeta) was performed with unique molecular identifiers. TCRdb called the PCR reads again in MiXCR, with one record for every CDR3 protein. The sample yields about 610,000 distinct CDR3 sequences, about 11% seen once. The origin of this receptor is a human donor who donated a stem cell graft to a child with acute myeloid leukemia. The sequenced sample was PBMCs from the stem cell graft donor, obtained from the stem cell graft.

CDR3 loop: CASRTGTGTDTQYF. CDR3 nucleotides: TGTGCCAGCAGAACCGGGACTGGCACAGATACGCAGTATTTT. The genes are TRBV6-2 or TRBV6-3 and TRBJ2-3; D might be TRBD2 (6 bases). The CDR3 sequence is 14 residues long. Trimming cost V 6 bases and J 1 base, with 11 bases left between them. Per germline, CDR1 MNHEY and CDR2 SVGEGT.